A single sample gave rise to the 21 T cell receptor beta chains below, sequenced in a study of technical replicates of blood from a few donors. Sequencing was performed with immunoSEQ multiplex PCR; in TCRdb, only in-frame clones are kept and a portion is missing. The sample records tens of thousands of clones, around 93% being singletons. The specimen was T cells isolated from PBMCs. Receptors were obtained from a human donor in good health.

The rearrangement links TRBV2 to TRBJ1-5, with 7 bases matching TRBD1. Germline values: CDR1 SNHLY, CDR2 FYNNEI. The CDR3 sequence is 14 residues long. DNA of the CDR3: TGTGTTACAGCGCGGTCCACAGGGGAGGCCCCACAGCATTTT. This gives the protein CVTARSTGEAPQHF.

The chain is built from TRBV19 and TRBJ1-1; 10 bases agree with TRBD1. The junction had 1 base not matched to a gene; V was cut back by 3 bases and J by 6 bases. This CDR3 has 13 amino acids. Germline V lookup: CDR1 LNHDA, CDR2 SQIVND (reference sequence). The CDR3 DNA follows: TGTGCCAGTAGTATTGGACAGGGGGCTGAAGCTTTCTTT. Translation: CASSIGQGAEAFF.

The chain employs TRBV4-1 and TRBJ2-5, with 7 bases that match TRBD2. CDR1 is MGHRA, CDR2 YSYEKL, per germline. This CDR3 has 15 amino acids. V gave up 4 bases and J gave up 3 bases; unmatched junction bases: 8. The CDR3 is CASSPLTSLEETQYF. CDR3 bases: TGCGCCAGCAGCCCCTTGACTAGCTTGGAAGAGACCCAGTACTTC.

The gene calls are TRBV13 and TRBJ2-1, with D maybe TRBD2 (5 bases). Between the trimmed V and J ends, which lost 5 bases and 7 bases, there was a span of 21 bases. The CDR3 covers 16 residues. CDR1 is PRHDT, CDR2 FYEKMQ, per germline (reference sequence). The CDR3 DNA reads as TGTGCCAGCAGCGCTCAAGCGGCAGCAACGCAAAATGAGCAGTTCTTC. Its translation: CASSAQAAATQNEQFF. The full variable domain, with the rest looked up from reference TRBV13 and TRBJ2-1, is AAGVIQSPRHLIKEKRETATLKCYPIPRHDTVYWYQQGPGQDPQFLISFYEKMQSDKGSIPDRFSAQQFSDYHSELNMSSLELGDSALYFCASSAQAAATQNEQFFGPGTRLTVL.

The chain links TRBV4-1 to TRBJ2-1, with TRBD2 identical over 8 bases. Trimming removed 4 bases from V and 5 bases from J; junction bases left unmatched: 4. Germline loops: CDR1 MGHRA, CDR2 YSYEKL. This CDR3 contains 14 residues. CDR3 sequence reads: CASSPGGVHNEQFF. The CDR3 DNA sequence: TGCGCCAGCAGCCCCGGGGGGGTTCACAATGAGCAGTTCTTC.

The V and J genes are TRBV7-9 and TRBJ2-7; D is perhaps TRBD2 (6 bases). V lost 10 bases, J lost 7 bases, and 20 bases lay in between. The germline CDR1 and CDR2 sequences are SEHNR and FQNEAQ (reference sequence). This CDR3 is 13 amino acids long. The CDR3 loop is CATSGRERGEQYF. The CDR3 region has the DNA TGTGCCACCTCGGGACGGGAGAGAGGGGAGCAGTACTTC.

The rearrangement links TRBV6-5 to TRBJ2-7; maybe TRBD1 (6 bases). Trimming removed 6 bases from V and 3 bases from J, with 12 bases in between. The CDR3 contains 13 residues. Per the germline V gene, CDR1 is MNHEY and CDR2 is SVGAGI. The CDR3 coding sequence is TGTGCCAGCAGCTGGGCCAGGGGCTACGAGCAGTACTTC. Protein product: CASSWARGYEQYF.

The gene calls are TRBV10-3 and TRBJ2-5, with D possibly TRBD1 on 6 matching bases. V gave up 4 bases and J gave up 0 bases, with 6 bases separating them. CDR1 is ENHRY and CDR2 is SYGVKD in the germline V gene. The CDR3 runs 13 residues. This chain's CDR3 is CAISGDNQETQYF. CDR3 nucleotides: TGTGCCATCAGTGGGGACAACCAAGAGACCCAGTACTTC.

The chain combines TRBV15 with TRBJ2-1, with 13 bases aligning to TRBD2. The germline V gene encodes CDR1 LNHNV and CDR2 YYDKDF (reference sequence). There are 18 residues in the CDR3. J gave up 5 bases and V 0 bases, and 7 bases lay outside the gene matches. CDR3 protein: CATSRDWGLAGNNNEQFF. CDR3 sequence (DNA): TGTGCCACCAGCAGAGACTGGGGACTAGCGGGGAATAACAATGAGCAGTTCTTC.

V usage is TRBV2 and J usage is TRBJ2-5; D not certain. CDR1 and CDR2 (germline): SNHLY, FYNNEI. V was pared by 8 bases and J by 1 base, with 17 bases between. The CDR3 length is 15 residues. CDR3 coding DNA: TGTGCCAGCTTAAGACTGCTCGTCACCCAAGAGACCCAGTACTTC. Its protein is CASLRLLVTQETQYF.

The chain couples TRBV5-1 to TRBJ1-1, with D possibly matching TRBD1 (5 bases). The CDR3 length is 14 residues. The germline V and J ends were trimmed by 2 bases and 3 bases, with 11 bases remaining between them. The germline V gene has CDR1 SGHRS and CDR2 YFSETQ. The CDR3 region is CASSFLQGDTEAFF. The CDR3 bases are TGCGCCAGCAGCTTTTTGCAGGGCGACACTGAAGCTTTCTTT. Full variable domain (outside the CDR3, taken from reference TRBV5-1 and TRBJ1-1): KAGVTQTPRYLIKTRGQQVTLSCSPISGHRSVSWYQQTPGQGLQFLFEYFSETQRNKGNFPGRFSGRQFSNSRSEMNVSTLELGDSALYLCASSFLQGDTEAFFGQGTRLTVV.

The chain combines TRBV18 with TRBJ2-7; 7 bases match TRBD1. Germline trimming cut 4 bases from V and 1 base from J; bases unmatched to any gene: 7. The CDR3 contains 15 residues. The germline V gene has CDR1 KGHSH and CDR2 LQKENI. CDR3: CASSRSTGLSYEQYF. Written as DNA, the CDR3 is TGTGCCAGCTCACGTTCGACAGGGCTATCCTACGAGCAGTACTTC.

V is TRBV15 and J is TRBJ2-1; TRBD1 is a possible D gene (6 bases). This CDR3 region has 14 residues. The V gene's germline CDR1 is LNHNV and CDR2 YYDKDF (reference sequence). V gave up 1 base and J gave up 8 bases, with 12 bases separating them. For the CDR3, the DNA is TGTGCCACCAGCAGAGTCTCAGGGGTTGATGAGCAGTTCTTC. Protein sequence: CATSRVSGVDEQFF.

This clone has only one observation. This chain connects TRBV29-1 to TRBJ1-1; D may be TRBD1 (5 bases). The germline CDR1 and CDR2 sequences are SQVTM and ANQGSEA. The CDR3 is 13 residues long. Between the trimmed V and J ends, which lost 0 bases and 1 base, there was a span of 6 bases. The CDR3 DNA is TGCAGCGTTGAAGATAGGGGGAACACTGAAGCTTTCTTT. It is translated as CSVEDRGNTEAFF.

V gene TRBV19 combines with J gene TRBJ2-1; TRBD2 might be the D (6 bases). CDR1 LNHDA and CDR2 SQIVND come from the germline V gene (reference sequence). V was cut by 7 bases and J by 1 base, with 17 bases left in between. The CDR3 length is 16 residues. CDR3 nucleotides: TGTGCCAGTATGGGGTCGGGGGTTCTTTCCTACAATGAGCAGTTCTTC. Its protein product is CASMGSGVLSYNEQFF.

The chain carries TRBV29-1 and TRBJ2-5; D remains ambiguous. The CDR3 contains 13 residues. CDR1 is SQVTM, CDR2 ANQGSEA, per germline. In nucleotides, the CDR3 is TGCAGTTCGGCGGCGGTGGGCCAAGAGACCCAGTACTTC. Residues: CSSAAVGQETQYF.

The chain carries TRBV15 and TRBJ1-1; D might be TRBD1 (6 bases). The CDR3 is 13 amino acids. V lost 6 bases, J lost 5 bases, and 13 bases lay in between. CDR1 is LNHNV and CDR2 is YYDKDF in the germline V gene (reference sequence). The CDR3 protein is CATRLQGNTEAFF. In DNA, the CDR3 is TGTGCCACCAGGTTACAGGGTAATACTGAAGCTTTCTTT.

V usage is TRBV7-2 and J usage is TRBJ2-3; 7 nucleotides align to TRBD1. Looked up from germline, CDR1 is SGHTA and CDR2 is FQGNSA. Trimming removed 4 bases from V and 2 bases from J; junction bases left unmatched: 3. This CDR3 is built from 14 residues. CDR3 sequence: CASSSDRITDTQYF. In nucleotides, the CDR3 is TGTGCCAGCAGCTCGGACAGGATCACAGATACGCAGTATTTT.

The chain has TRBV11-3 and TRBJ1-3, with TRBD1 as a possible D gene (6 bases). Germline V lookup: CDR1 SGHNT, CDR2 YENEEA. The CDR3 sequence is 17 residues long. V was cut by 0 bases and J by 0 bases, with 12 bases left in between. CDR3 in amino acids: CASSLDETGFSGNTIYF. For the CDR3, the DNA is TGTGCCAGCAGCTTAGACGAGACAGGCTTCTCTGGAAACACCATATATTTT.

Only one count was recorded for this clone. This sequence joins TRBV4-1 and TRBJ1-1; TRBD1 matches at 7 bases. CDR1 MGHRA and CDR2 YSYEKL come from the germline V gene. Trimming removed 2 bases from V and 0 bases from J; junction bases left unmatched: 9. CDR3 length: 17 amino acids. CDR3 amino acids: CASSQLDRQAVNTEAFF. CDR3 nucleotides: TGCGCCAGCAGCCAATTGGACAGGCAAGCGGTGAACACTGAAGCTTTCTTT.

The chain uses TRBV27 and TRBJ1-5; 10 bases agree with TRBD1. CDR1 is MNHEY and CDR2 is SMNVEV in the germline V gene (reference sequence). CDR3 length: 15 residues. V trimming: 2 bases; J trimming: 2 bases; junction bases outside the gene matches: 0. Written as DNA, the CDR3 is TGTGCCAGCAGTTTAGGGACAGGGGGCAATCAGCCCCAGCATTTT. It translates to CASSLGTGGNQPQHF.